The clone carrying this TCR beta chain was observed a handful of times. The repertoire was sequenced with immunoSEQ multiplex PCR; TCRdb's copy has only in-frame clones and lacks some. The sample has roughly 1 million clones; approximately 80% are singletons. The data originate from a study of shared clonotypes between healthy human individuals. The germline gives CDR1 SGHTA, CDR2 FQGNSA. This CDR3 comprises 13 residues. The V end lost 7 bases, the J end lost 0 bases, and 7 bases lay between the germline ends. Sequenced sample: memory CD4+ T cells from PBMCs. Subset in this sample: CD45RA-negative fraction. The source of this sequence is a young man in good health. Some clones in this sample may be carry-over from other donors' samples. The chain links TRBV7-2 to TRBJ2-1; D unresolved. The chain's CDR3 is CASTFGSYNEQFF. In DNA, the CDR3 is TGTGCCAGCACATTCGGCTCCTACAATGAGCAGTTCTTC.